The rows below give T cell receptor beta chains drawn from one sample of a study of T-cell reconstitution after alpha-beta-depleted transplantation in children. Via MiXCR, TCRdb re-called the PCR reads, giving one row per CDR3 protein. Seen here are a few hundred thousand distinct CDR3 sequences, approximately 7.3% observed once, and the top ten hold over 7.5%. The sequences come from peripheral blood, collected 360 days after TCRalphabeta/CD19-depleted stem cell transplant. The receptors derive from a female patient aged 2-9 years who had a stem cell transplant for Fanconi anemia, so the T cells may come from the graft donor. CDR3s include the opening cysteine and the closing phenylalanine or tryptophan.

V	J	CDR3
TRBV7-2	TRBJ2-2	CASSQDRPNTGELFF
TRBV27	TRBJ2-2	CASSLASGGAFTGELFF
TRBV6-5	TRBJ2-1	CASRTSGENEQFF
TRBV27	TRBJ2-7	CASSLKGDSYEQYF
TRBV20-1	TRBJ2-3	CSAKLGAGASGSTDTQYF
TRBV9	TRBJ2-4	CASSVGGLTGFENIQYF
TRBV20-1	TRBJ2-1	CSALGLLEGRHEQFF
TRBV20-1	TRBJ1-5	CSASWGRQPQHF
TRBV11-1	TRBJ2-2	CASRGETGLNTGELFF
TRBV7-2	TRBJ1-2	CATSLDGYGYTF
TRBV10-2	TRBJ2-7	CASSDLRYEQYF
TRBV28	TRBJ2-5	CASSGRSRTGWGETQYF
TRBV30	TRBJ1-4	CAWGRTENEKLFF
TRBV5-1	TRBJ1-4	CASSLATGLFNEKLFF
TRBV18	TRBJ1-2	CASSRNPTAFVGGYTF
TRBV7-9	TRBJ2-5	CASSRDREFRETQYF
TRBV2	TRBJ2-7	CASSQGSSYEQYF
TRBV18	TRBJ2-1	CASSPRRLNEQFF
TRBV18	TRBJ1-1	CASSPLQGNTEAFF
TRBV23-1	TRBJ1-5	CASSQSGTLRRGQPQHF
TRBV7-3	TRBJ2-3	CASSLQGGGGTDTQYF
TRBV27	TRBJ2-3	CASNKGPGTDTQYF
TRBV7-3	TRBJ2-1	CASSFVAGPRNEQFF
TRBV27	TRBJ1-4	CASSLLGDRGPTNEKLFF
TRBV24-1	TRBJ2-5	CATSDIQGRGETQYF
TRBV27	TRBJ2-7	CASSLRLGGGPSYEQYF
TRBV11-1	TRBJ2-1	CASSPHNEQFF
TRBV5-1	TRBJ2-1	CASSLDPPGGGGVEQFF
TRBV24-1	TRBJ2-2	CATSDWDRDTGELFF
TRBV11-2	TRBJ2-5	CASSLMGLAGGETQYF
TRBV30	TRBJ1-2	CAWNYGGAGSGYTF
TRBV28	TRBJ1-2	CASSAQQGVRGYTF
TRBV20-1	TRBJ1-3	CSALDTPRNTIYF
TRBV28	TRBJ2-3	CASSIISSGRLTSTDTQYF
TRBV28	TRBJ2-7	CASSFLTLSDEQYF
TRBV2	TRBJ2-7	CASSDLSYEQYF
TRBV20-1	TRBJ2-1	CSARAGTSGYNEQFF
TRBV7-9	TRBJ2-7	CASSLNAGSSYEQYF
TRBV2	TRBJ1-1	CASRFGGAGGLNTEAFF
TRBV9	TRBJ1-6	CASSVAPGGGVNSPLHF
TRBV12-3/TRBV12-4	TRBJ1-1	CASSLGQTEAFF
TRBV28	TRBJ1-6	CASTQGLFYNSPLHF
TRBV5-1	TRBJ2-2	CASSFSAGGPAGELFF
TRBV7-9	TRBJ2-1	CASSLAAGTEQFF
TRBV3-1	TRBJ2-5	CASSQDPGAARSQYF
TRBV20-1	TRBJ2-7	CSARPRGSHYEQYF
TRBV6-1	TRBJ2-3	CASSRTRSTDTQYF
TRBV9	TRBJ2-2	CASSVLAWGGELFF
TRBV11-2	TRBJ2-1	CASSQTRGRLYNEQFF
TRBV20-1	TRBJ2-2	CSARRLVNTGELFF
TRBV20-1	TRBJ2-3	CSASPAFTGAADTQYF
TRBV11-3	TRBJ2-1	CASSLGQDSYNEQFF
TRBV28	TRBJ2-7	CASSLWTGTSGRLNEQYF
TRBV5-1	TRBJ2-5	CASSRRQETQYF
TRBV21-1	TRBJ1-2	CASSKIGQGLIGGYTF
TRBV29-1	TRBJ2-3	CSVGEGSDTQYF
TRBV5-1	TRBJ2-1	CASSLGQHNEQFF
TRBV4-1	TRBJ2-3	CASSPRQGATDTQYF
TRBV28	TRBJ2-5	CASSLDAWQGETQYF